Listed here are 17 T cell receptor beta chains from one sample, sequenced in a study of metastatic and nonmetastatic thyroid tumors. Thyroid surgery had not been preceded by any treatment in any patient. TCRdb re-clonotyped the PCR reads via MiXCR. The sample lists around 26,000 clones; around 15% were seen once. The sequenced sample was blood. All receptors derive from a female donor with papillary thyroid cancer or a benign thyroid nodule (not recorded which). Some clones in this sample may be carry-over from other donors' samples.

At least ten counts were recorded for this clone. This rearrangement joins TRBV19 to TRBJ2-1; D possibly corresponds to TRBD2 (8 bases). This CDR3 has 16 residues. V was clipped by 5 bases and J by 5 bases, with 19 bases between them. Germline lookup yields CDR1 LNHDA and CDR2 SQIVND (reference sequence). This CDR3 reads CASSARLATGNNEQFF. The CDR3, as DNA: TGTGCCAGTAGTGCCAGACTAGCGACAGGGAACAATGAGCAGTTCTTC. Combining the CDR3 with reference TRBV19 and TRBJ2-1 gives the whole variable domain DGGITQSPKYLFRKEGQNVTLSCEQNLNHDAMYWYRQDPGQGLRLIYYSQIVNDFQKGDIAEGYSVSREKKESFPLTVTSAQKNPTAFYLCASSARLATGNNEQFFGPGTRLTVL.

This clone was detected many times. The CDR3 sequence is CSARGDGRATDTQYF. The CDR3 region has the DNA TGCAGTGCTAGAGGTGACGGCCGGGCCACAGATACGCAGTATTTT. The chain joins TRBV20-1 to TRBJ2-3; D call uncertain. The CDR3 spans 15 residues. Germline CDR1 reads DFQATT; CDR2 reads SNEGSKA (reference sequence). The germline V and J ends were trimmed by 1 base and 2 bases, with 13 bases remaining between them.

This clone occurred many times. The chain couples TRBV12-5 to TRBJ2-5; D not certain. With 3 bases removed from V and 0 bases from J, the gap between germline ends came to 8 bases. The CDR3 consists of 14 residues. In germline, CDR1 is LGHNT, CDR2 FRNRAP. The CDR3 protein is CASGLDTYQETQYF. The CDR3, as DNA: TGTGCTAGTGGTTTAGATACGTACCAAGAGACCCAGTACTTC.

This clone was seen ten or more times. This rearrangement joins TRBV29-1 to TRBJ2-1; no clear D gene. This CDR3 has 10 residues. Trimming pared 8 bases from V and 9 bases from J, leaving 11 bases between. Germline V gene data show CDR1 as SQVTM and CDR2 as ANQGSEA. CDR3 region: CSSSYGEQFF. Here the CDR3 DNA reads TGCAGCTCCTCCTATGGTGAGCAGTTCTTC.

The rearrangement joins TRBV6-5 to TRBJ2-1; possibly TRBD1 or TRBD2 for D (6 bases each). CDR1 MNHEY and CDR2 SVGAGI come from the germline V gene. CDR3 length: 17 amino acids. V lost 5 bases, J lost 5 bases, and 22 bases lay in between. This chain's CDR3 is CASSPKGGTLTDNEQFF. As DNA, the CDR3 is TGTGCCAGCAGTCCCAAAGGGGGGACCCTTACAGACAATGAGCAGTTCTTC.

The sample holds many counts of this clone. The V call is TRBV29-1, the J call TRBJ2-7; perhaps D is TRBD1 or TRBD2 (5 bases each). Germline CDR1 reads SQVTM; CDR2 reads ANQGSEA. Trimming left V 8 bases short and J 1 base short, with 12 bases between. The CDR3 runs to 12 residues. The CDR3 DNA sequence: TGCAGCTTGAGGGACGGATCCTACGAGCAGTACTTC. Residues: CSLRDGSYEQYF.

The chain links TRBV6-2 or TRBV6-3 to TRBJ2-7; 11 nucleotides line up with TRBD2. The germline gives CDR1 MNHEY, CDR2 SVGEGT. V lost 2 bases and J lost 0; bases outside the gene matches: 15. The CDR3 is 20 residues long. The CDR3 DNA sequence: TGTGCCAGCAGTTACAATCAGTTGGCTAGCGGGAGGCGACTCTCCTACGAGCAGTACGTC. Translated: CASSYNQLASGRRLSYEQYV.

Turning to this clone: A single base separates this from a much larger clone, so it may be a read error. The chain joins TRBV7-9 to TRBJ2-5, with D perhaps assigned TRBD1 or TRBD2 (5 bases each). V lost 2 bases to trimming and J lost 4 bases, with 17 bases between them. This CDR3 has 16 amino acids. The germline V gene encodes CDR1 SEHNR and CDR2 FQNEAQ (reference sequence). Here the CDR3 DNA reads TGTGCCAGCAGCTTATCGGGGACCCAGAGGGGAGAGACCCAGTACTTC. Encoded protein: CASSLSGTQRGETQYF. The full variable domain, in which reference TRBV7-9 and TRBJ2-5 provide the parts outside the CDR3, is DTGVSQNPRHKITKRGQNVTFRCDPISEHNRLYWYRQTLGQGPEFLTYFQNEAQLEKSRLLSDRFSAERPKGSFSTLEIQRTEQGDSAMYLCASSLSGTQRGETQYFGPGTRLLVL.

Ten or more counts support this clone. The chain links TRBV7-9 to TRBJ2-1, with a possible D match to TRBD1 (5 bases). The V gene's germline CDR1 is SEHNR and CDR2 FQNEAQ (reference sequence). This CDR3 has 12 residues. V was clipped by 5 bases and J by 8 bases, with 10 bases between them. DNA of the CDR3: TGTGCCAGCAGCCTGAGCAGGGATGAGCAGTTCTTC. It is translated as CASSLSRDEQFF.

The chain couples TRBV5-6 to TRBJ1-1; D uncertain. Trimming left V 0 bases short and J 2 bases short, with 17 bases between. This CDR3 region has 17 residues. Germline values: CDR1 SGHDT, CDR2 YYEEEE. CDR3 protein: CASSLGLGADYNTEAFF. For the CDR3, the DNA is TGTGCCAGCAGCTTGGGTCTGGGAGCCGACTACAACACTGAAGCTTTCTTT.

Many counts were recorded for this clone. The chain links TRBV5-4 to TRBJ2-2; 9 bases align to TRBD2. CDR3 length: 17 residues. The V segment lost 0 bases and the J segment 5 bases; nucleotides outside the gene matches: 8. Per germline, CDR1 SGHNT and CDR2 YYREEE (reference sequence). In nucleotides, the CDR3 is TGTGCCAGCAGCTTGGGAGCGGGAGGATCCTGGACCGGGGAGCTGTTTTTT. It translates to CASSLGAGGSWTGELFF.

This rearrangement joins TRBV20-1 to TRBJ2-1; TRBD2 agrees at 10 bases. J gave up 6 bases and V 1 base, and 9 bases lay outside the gene matches. The CDR3 sequence is 16 residues long. Germline values: CDR1 DFQATT, CDR2 SNEGSKA (reference sequence). The CDR3 protein is CSARGVRLAGVNEQFF. DNA of the CDR3: TGCAGTGCTAGAGGGGTGAGGCTAGCGGGGGTCAATGAGCAGTTCTTC.

This clone has at least ten counts. The chain combines TRBV7-9 with TRBJ1-3; D is uncertain. CDR3 size: 18 residues. Germline lookup yields CDR1 SEHNR and CDR2 FQNEAQ (reference sequence). The ends were cut back, 6 bases at V and 1 base at J, with 22 bases in the middle. The CDR3 nucleotides are TGTGCCAGCAGACTCCCCGAGGGCAGCTCCAGGTCTGGAAACACCATATATTTT. This gives the protein CASRLPEGSSRSGNTIYF.

This clone was seen many times. This clone may be a read error of a much larger clone one base away. V usage is TRBV28 and J usage is TRBJ2-3; 7 nucleotides match TRBD2. This CDR3 is built from 15 residues. Germline assignment: CDR1 MDHEN and CDR2 SYDVKM. The ends lost 7 bases at V and 2 bases at J; junction bases unmatched: 9. The CDR3 bases are TGTGCCAGCAATTTCTCCGGGGGGTTCACAGATACGCAGTATTTT. Encoded protein: CASNFSGGFTDTQYF.

This clone has a count of ten or more. The CDR3 coding sequence is TGTGCCAGCCAGACAGGCCTACTAAATAACTATGGCTACACCTTC. Translated, it gives CASQTGLLNNYGYTF. The chain is built from TRBV28 and TRBJ1-2, with a weak D call TRBD1 (6 bases). Germline V gives CDR1 MDHEN, CDR2 SYDVKM. This CDR3 region has 15 residues. Trimming pared 8 bases from V and 1 base from J, leaving 17 bases between.

This clone has ten or more counts. The chain is built from TRBV6-1 and TRBJ2-3, with 11 bases identical to TRBD2. The V gene's germline CDR1 is MNHNS and CDR2 SASEGT. CDR3 size: 15 residues. V was clipped by 6 bases and J by 4 bases; unmatched bases: 6. The CDR3 DNA is TGTGCCAGCAGCGCACTAGCGGGAGACTCAGATACGCAGTATTTT. Translating it yields CASSALAGDSDTQYF.

This clone has a count of ten or more. The chain joins TRBV11-1 to TRBJ2-1; weak D call: TRBD1 (5 bases). CDR1 is SGHAT, CDR2 FQDESV, per germline (reference sequence). V lost 5 bases to trimming and J lost 4 bases, with 15 bases between them. CDR3 length equals 15 residues. Here the CDR3 DNA reads TGTGCCAGCAGCCCCAAAGGGGCCCCATACAATGAGCAGTTCTTC. It codes for CASSPKGAPYNEQFF.